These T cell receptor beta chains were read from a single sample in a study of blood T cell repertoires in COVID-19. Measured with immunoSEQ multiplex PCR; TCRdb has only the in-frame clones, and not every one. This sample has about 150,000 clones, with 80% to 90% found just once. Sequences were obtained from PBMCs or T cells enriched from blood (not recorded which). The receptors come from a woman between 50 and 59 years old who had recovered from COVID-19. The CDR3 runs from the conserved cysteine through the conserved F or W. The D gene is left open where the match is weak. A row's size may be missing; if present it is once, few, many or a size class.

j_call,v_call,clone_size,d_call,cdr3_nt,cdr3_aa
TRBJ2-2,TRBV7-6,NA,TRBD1,TGTGCCAGCAGCCCTAGACAGGGTTGGTCCGGGGAGCTGTTTTTT,CASSPRQGWSGELFF
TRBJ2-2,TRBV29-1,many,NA,TGCAGCGTTAAACAGGGTAGCGGGGAGCTGTTTTTT,CSVKQGSGELFF
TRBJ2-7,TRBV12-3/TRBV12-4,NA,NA,TGTGCCAGCAGGGGCACGTCCTACGAGCAGTACTTC,CASRGTSYEQYF
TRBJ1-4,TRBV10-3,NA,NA,TGTGCCATCAGTGAGGGGGCCAGGAAACTGTTTTTT,CAISEGARKLFF
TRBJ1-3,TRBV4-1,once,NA,TGCGCCAGCAGCTTCGTCTCCGAGGGTGGAAACACCATATATTTT,CASSFVSEGGNTIYF
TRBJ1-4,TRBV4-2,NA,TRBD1,TGTGCCAGCAGCCCGGACAGGGGGCCGTGGAAACTGTTTTTT,CASSPDRGPWKLFF
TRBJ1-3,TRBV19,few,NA,TGTGCCAGTAGTATGGGGGCCGGAGGCGCCCACTCTGGAAACACCATATATTTT,CASSMGAGGAHSGNTIYF
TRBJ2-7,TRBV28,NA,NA,TGTGCCAGCAGTCAACGACACCCATCCTACGAGCAGTACTTC,CASSQRHPSYEQYF
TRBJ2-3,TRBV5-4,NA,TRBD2,TGTGCCAGCAGCTTGTCTAGCGGGGGGCCCTCGTATACGCAGTATTTT,CASSLSSGGPSYTQYF
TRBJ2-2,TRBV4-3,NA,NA,TGCGCCAGCAGCCAAGACGTAAGCGGACACACCGGGGAGCTGTTTTTT,CASSQDVSGHTGELFF
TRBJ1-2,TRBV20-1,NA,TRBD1,TGCACCCCGCCGGGACAGGAAGGCTACACCTTC,CTPPGQEGYTF
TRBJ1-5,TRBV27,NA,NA,TGTGCCAGCAGTTTCAGGGAAGGCAATCAGCCCCAGCATTTT,CASSFREGNQPQHF
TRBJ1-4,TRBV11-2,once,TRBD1,TGTGCCAGCAGCCCAAGACAGGGGGTTAATGAAAAACTGTTTTTT,CASSPRQGVNEKLFF
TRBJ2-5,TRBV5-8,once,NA,TGTGCCAGCAGCTTGAACTTCGAAGAGACCCAGTACTTC,CASSLNFEETQYF
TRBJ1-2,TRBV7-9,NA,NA,TGTGCCAGCAGCCCCCAGGGGCTGGGCTACACCTTC,CASSPQGLGYTF
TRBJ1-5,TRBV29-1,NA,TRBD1,TGCAGCGTTTCCGGACAGGGCGATCAGCCCCAGCATTTT,CSVSGQGDQPQHF
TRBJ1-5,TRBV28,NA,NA,TGTGCCAGCAGTTTCTCGGGTCAGCCCCAGCATTTT,CASSFSGQPQHF
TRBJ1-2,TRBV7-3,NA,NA,TGTGCCAGCAGCATGGACAGTCTCTATGGCTACACCTTC,CASSMDSLYGYTF
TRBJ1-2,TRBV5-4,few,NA,TGTGCCAGCAGCTTGAGGGGCTCGGTAGGCTACACCTTC,CASSLRGSVGYTF
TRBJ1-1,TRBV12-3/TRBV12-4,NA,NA,TGTGCCAGCAGTTTCATGGGGGGCACTGAAGCTTTCTTT,CASSFMGGTEAFF
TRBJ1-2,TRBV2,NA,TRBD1,TGTGCCAGCAGAGGGGACAGTCCTAACTATGGCTACACCTTC,CASRGDSPNYGYTF
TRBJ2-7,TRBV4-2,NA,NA,TGTGCCAGCAGCCAAGATATAAACGCCTACTCCTACGAGCAGTACTTC,CASSQDINAYSYEQYF
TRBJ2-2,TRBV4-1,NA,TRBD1,TGCGCCAGCAGCCGGGAGGGACAGGGGATCGAGACCGGGGAGCTGTTTTTT,CASSREGQGIETGELFF
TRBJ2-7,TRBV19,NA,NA,TGTGCCAGTAGTGGGAGGCGGGACCTCCTTGGCGAGCAGTACTTC,CASSGRRDLLGEQYF
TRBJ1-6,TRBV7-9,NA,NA,TGTGCCAGCAGCTTCCGGACAGTGAATTCACCCCTCCACTTT,CASSFRTVNSPLHF
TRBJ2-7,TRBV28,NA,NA,TGTGCCAGCAGTTCCGGACAGAGCTCCTACGAGCAGTACTTC,CASSSGQSSYEQYF
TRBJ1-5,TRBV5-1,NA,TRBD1,TGCGCCAGCAGCCTAGGGACAGGTGGAACCAATCAGCCCCAGCATTTT,CASSLGTGGTNQPQHF
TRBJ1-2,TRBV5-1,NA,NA,TGCGCCAGCAGCGCCGGGACTCAGGGAGGTGGCTACACCTTC,CASSAGTQGGGYTF
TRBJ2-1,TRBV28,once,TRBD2,TGTGCCAGCAGTTTATTGACTAGCGGGACTTCCTACAATGAGCAGTTCTTC,CASSLLTSGTSYNEQFF
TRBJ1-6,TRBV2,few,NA,TGTGCCAGCAGGGAAGCGCGGGCCGGGGTTCCCCTCCACTTT,CASREARAGVPLHF
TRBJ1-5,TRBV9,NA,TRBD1,TGTGCCAGCAGCGTCTCTGGGGACAGGGATCAGCCCCAGCATTTT,CASSVSGDRDQPQHF
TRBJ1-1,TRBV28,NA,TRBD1,TGTGCCAGTTATCGTCCGGGACAGGCTACTGAAGCTTTCTTT,CASYRPGQATEAFF
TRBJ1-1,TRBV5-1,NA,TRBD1,TGCGCCAGCGTACCGACAGGGTCAGGGGACTCTGAAGCTTTCTTT,CASVPTGSGDSEAFF
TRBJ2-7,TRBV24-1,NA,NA,TGTGCCACCGGGGGGGACACCTCCTACGAGCAGTACTTC,CATGGDTSYEQYF
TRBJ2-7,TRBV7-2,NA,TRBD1,TGTGCCAGCAGCTTAGTTGGGACAGGGAAGTTCTACGAGCAGTACTTC,CASSLVGTGKFYEQYF
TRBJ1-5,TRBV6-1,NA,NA,TGTGCCAGCAGTGACGGGTATAGCAATCAGCCCCAGCATTTT,CASSDGYSNQPQHF
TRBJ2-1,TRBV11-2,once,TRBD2,TGTGCCAGCAGCTTACGGCTAGCGGGAGATGAGCAGTTCTTC,CASSLRLAGDEQFF
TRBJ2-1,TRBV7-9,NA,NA,TGTGCCAGCAGCTTAGCATACGTGCAGAATTCCCTCAATGAGCAGTTCTTC,CASSLAYVQNSLNEQFF
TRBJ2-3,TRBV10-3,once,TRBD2,TGTGCCATCAGATCCAGCGGGAGTGGAGATACGCAGTATTTT,CAIRSSGSGDTQYF
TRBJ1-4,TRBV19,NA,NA,TGTGCCAGTAGTCCCAGGACAGCCCTTACAACTAATGAAAAACTGTTTTTT,CASSPRTALTTNEKLFF
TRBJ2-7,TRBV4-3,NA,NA,TGCGCCAGCAGCCAAAAGCCTGGGAGCTCCTACGAGCAGTACTTC,CASSQKPGSSYEQYF
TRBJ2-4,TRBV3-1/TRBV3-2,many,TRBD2,TGTGCCAGCAGCCACACTAGCGGGATATCTTTAGCCAAAAACATTCAGTACTTC,CASSHTSGISLAKNIQYF
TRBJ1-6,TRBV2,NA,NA,TGTGCCAGCAGTGCCAGTAAAAATAATTCACCCCTCCACTTT,CASSASKNNSPLHF
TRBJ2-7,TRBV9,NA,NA,TGTGCCAGCAGCACATCCGCTGGTGAGCAGTACTTC,CASSTSAGEQYF
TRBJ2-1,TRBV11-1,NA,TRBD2,TGTGCCAGCAGAGAGGGGACTAGCGGGAGGCACGGGGGGTTCTTC,CASREGTSGRHGGFF
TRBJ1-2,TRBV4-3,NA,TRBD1,TGCGCCAGCAGCCAGGCCGGGACAGCCTATGGCTACACCTTC,CASSQAGTAYGYTF
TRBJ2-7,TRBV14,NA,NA,TGTGCCAGCAGCCTCAGGGGTGATACCTACGAGCAGTACTTC,CASSLRGDTYEQYF
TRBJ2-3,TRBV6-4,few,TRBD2,TGTGCCAGCAAGCGAGCGGGGAGCCCGGGAGATACGCAGTATTTT,CASKRAGSPGDTQYF
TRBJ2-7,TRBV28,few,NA,TGTGCCAGCAGTTTGATAATTCAGGGGTCCTACGAGCAGTACTTC,CASSLIIQGSYEQYF
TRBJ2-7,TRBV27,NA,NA,TGTGCCAGCAGTTTAAAACAGGGAGGGTCCTACGAGCAGTACTTC,CASSLKQGGSYEQYF
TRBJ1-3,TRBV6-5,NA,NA,TGTGCCAGCAGTTACGGGGGGGTAGGAGGAAACACCATATATTTT,CASSYGGVGGNTIYF
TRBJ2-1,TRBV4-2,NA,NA,TGTGCCAGCAGCCCGACCGATACCCGCGGAGACTACCACAATGAGCAGTTCTTC,CASSPTDTRGDYHNEQFF
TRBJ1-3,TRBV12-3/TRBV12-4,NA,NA,TGTGCCAGCAGTTTAGCCAGGGCTGGCACCATATATTTT,CASSLARAGTIYF
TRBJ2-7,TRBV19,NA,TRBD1,TGTGCCAGTAGTCTGTGGACAGGGCCTCAGGACGAGCAGTACTTC,CASSLWTGPQDEQYF
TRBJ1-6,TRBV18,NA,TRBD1,TGTGCCAGCTCACCGAAGACAGGGTCGGATTCACCCCTCCACTTT,CASSPKTGSDSPLHF